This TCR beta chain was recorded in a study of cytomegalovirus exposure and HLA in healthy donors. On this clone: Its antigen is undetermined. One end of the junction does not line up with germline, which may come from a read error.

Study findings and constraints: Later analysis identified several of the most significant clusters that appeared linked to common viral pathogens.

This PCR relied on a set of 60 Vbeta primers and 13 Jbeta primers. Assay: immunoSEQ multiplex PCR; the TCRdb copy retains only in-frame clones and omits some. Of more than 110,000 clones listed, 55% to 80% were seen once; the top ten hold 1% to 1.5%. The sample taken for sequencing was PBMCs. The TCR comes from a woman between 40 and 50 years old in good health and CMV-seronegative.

In DNA form, the CDR3 reads TGTGCTAGCAGCCCTAGGTTTGACAGCTACAATGAGCAGTTCTTC. It specifies CASSPRFDSYNEQFF. The chain links TRBV7-7 to TRBJ2-1; the D gene is possibly TRBD1 (5 bases). The CDR3 totals 15 residues. The germline V gene has CDR1 SSHAT and CDR2 FNYEAQ (reference sequence).